Listed here are 8 T cell receptor beta chains from one sample, sequenced in a study of glioma-infiltrating T cells. Amplification of TCR alpha and beta CDR3 regions from RNA used iRepertoire nested multiplex PCR. MiXCR was run by TCRdb on the multiplex PCR reads, yielding one entry per CDR3 protein. The sample contains under 200,000 distinct CDR3 sequences, approximately 30% of which appear only once. The sequenced material came from glioma tissue, nonneoplastic brain tissue, or PBMCs (not recorded which). These receptors came from a human donor with low-grade glioma or glioblastoma, undergoing nonglioma brain surgery, or in good health (not recorded which).

This clonotype was seen only a few times. V and J are TRBV5-1 and TRBJ2-7; the match to TRBD2 covers 13 bases. This CDR3 is 16 amino acids long. Germline CDR1 and CDR2: SGHRS and YFSETQ. The V gene end was trimmed by 1 base and the J gene end by 1 base; junction bases not matched to a gene: 2. CDR3 bases: TGCGCCAGCAGCTTGTCACTAGCGGGAGGGTCCTACGAGCAGTACTTC. It translates to CASSLSLAGGSYEQYF.

This clonotype was seen many times. J is TRBJ2-6 and V is TRBV6-5; no clear D gene. Trimming cost V 1 base and J 0 bases, with 7 bases left between them. Germline CDR1 MNHEY, CDR2 SVGAGI. The CDR3 covers 16 residues. This CDR3 is CASSYWYISGANVLTF. The CDR3, as DNA: TGTGCCAGCAGTTACTGGTACATCTCTGGGGCCAACGTCCTGACTTTC.

This clonotype was recorded at least ten times. The chain uses TRBV4-3 and TRBJ1-5; tentatively, D is TRBD1 (5 bases). The CDR3 consists of 14 residues. Per germline, CDR1 LGHNA and CDR2 YSLEER. V was pared by 1 base and J by 8 bases, with 12 bases between. This chain's CDR3 is CASSQGQGDEPQHF. The CDR3 DNA reads as TGCGCCAGCAGCCAAGGGCAGGGAGATGAGCCCCAGCATTTT.

The V call is TRBV4-2, the J call TRBJ2-4; TRBD2 matches 14 bases. Germline V gene data show CDR1 as LGHNA and CDR2 as YNFKEQ. The V and J ends lost 3 bases and 2 bases, in that order; junction bases with no gene match: 6. The CDR3 covers 18 residues. CDR3 region: CASSQAGLAGASKNIQYF. CDR3 in DNA: TGTGCCAGCAGCCAGGCGGGACTAGCGGGAGCATCCAAAAACATTCAGTACTTC.

This clonotype was detected many times. The chain combines TRBV20-1 with TRBJ2-3, with 9 bases aligning to TRBD2. The CDR3 spans 15 residues. Germline CDR1 and CDR2: DFQATT and SNEGSKA (reference sequence). V was pared by 0 bases and J by 3 bases, with 4 bases of the junction left unmatched. CDR3 in amino acids: CSARDQSGRTDTQYF. The CDR3 nucleotides read TGCAGTGCTAGAGATCAGAGCGGGAGGACAGATACGCAGTATTTT.

This clonotype was detected ten times or more. CDR3 bases: TGTGCCAGCAGCCGAGGGACAGGGGCTCTGAACACTGAAGCTTTCTTT. It is translated as CASSRGTGALNTEAFF. The chain joins TRBV27 to TRBJ1-1; 10 bases align to TRBD1. J was trimmed by 0 bases and V by 6 bases; bases with no gene match: 7. This CDR3 has 16 residues. Germline assignment: CDR1 MNHEY and CDR2 SMNVEV (reference sequence).

This clonotype was recorded at least ten times. CDR3 DNA sequence: TGTGCCAGCAGTGAGGTCCGAAGGACTAGCACAGATACGCAGTATTTT. It codes for CASSEVRRTSTDTQYF. V gene TRBV2 combines with J gene TRBJ2-3, with TRBD2 as a possible D gene (5 bases). With 3 bases removed from V and 0 bases from J, the gap between germline ends came to 13 bases. The CDR3 runs to 16 residues. Looked up from germline, CDR1 is SNHLY and CDR2 is FYNNEI.

The chain links TRBV30 to TRBJ2-3; the match to TRBD2 covers 8 bases. Per germline, CDR1 GTSNPN and CDR2 SVGIG (reference sequence). The CDR3 is 14 residues long. The V segment lost 1 base and the J segment 4 bases; nucleotides outside the gene matches: 4. CDR3 loop: CAWSGAGESDTQYF. The CDR3 region has the DNA TGTGCCTGGAGTGGAGCGGGAGAGTCAGATACGCAGTATTTT.